A single sample is the source of the 20 T cell receptor beta chains below, sequenced in a study of spatial heterogeneity in lung cancer. Each CDR3 protein is one row after TCRdb ran MiXCR on the 5' RACE reads. Among approximately 47,000 distinct CDR3 sequences, 7.5% to 8% were seen once, and the ten largest hold 10% to 15%. The sample's time point: sample taken at primary tumor resection. The authors sequenced whole RNA from tumor, nontumor lung or frozen PBMC without sorting. The material was PBMCs, obtained at surgery. These receptors came from a female donor with early-stage non-small cell lung cancer.

V and J are TRBV20-1 and TRBJ2-7, with 7 bases matching TRBD1. The CDR3 contains 13 residues. The germline V gene encodes CDR1 DFQATT and CDR2 SNEGSKA (reference sequence). After removal of 4 bases from V and 3 bases from J, the junction contained 6 bases not matched to a gene. CDR3 amino acids: CSATGTAVYEQYF. In DNA, the CDR3 is TGCAGTGCTACTGGGACAGCAGTCTACGAGCAGTACTTC.

This rearrangement joins TRBV6-1 to TRBJ2-1; TRBD2 aligns across 7 bases. The junction had 10 bases not matched to a gene; V was cut back by 0 bases and J by 5 bases. The CDR3 is made up of 17 amino acids. CDR1 MNHNS and CDR2 SASEGT come from the germline V gene. In DNA form, the CDR3 reads TGTGCCAGCAGTGAAGCGCGGCGAGCGGGGCTTCACAATGAGCAGTTCTTC. It encodes CASSEARRAGLHNEQFF.

This clonotype occurred a few times. The chain couples TRBV20-1 to TRBJ2-7; 9 positions agree with TRBD1. Germline V gives CDR1 DFQATT, CDR2 SNEGSKA (reference sequence). With V trimmed by 3 bases and J by 2 bases, 17 bases remained unmatched. The CDR3 totals 18 residues. The CDR3 sequence: CSASPTGGGWGITYEQYF. DNA of the CDR3: TGCAGTGCTAGCCCCACAGGGGGCGGTTGGGGAATTACCTACGAGCAGTACTTC.

In this sample, this clonotype turned up many times. J is TRBJ2-7 and V is TRBV12-3 or TRBV12-4; 7 positions agree with TRBD2. Unmatched junction bases numbered 6, after V lost 2 bases and J lost 2 bases. The CDR3 covers 15 residues. Here the CDR3 reads CASSLSGGTTYEQYF. The CDR3 coding sequence is TGTGCCAGCAGTTTATCCGGGGGGACCACCTACGAGCAGTACTTC.

Many counts were recorded for this clonotype. J is TRBJ2-7 and V is TRBV5-6, with 8 bases fitting TRBD1. This CDR3 comprises 18 residues. The V gene end was trimmed by 1 base and the J gene end by 3 bases; junction bases not matched to a gene: 15. Germline CDR1 SGHDT, CDR2 YYEEEE. The DNA for the CDR3 is TGTGCCAGCAGCTTGAGTCCGGGACAGGCAAGCTATTTCTACGAGCAGTACTTC. Translating gives CASSLSPGQASYFYEQYF.

This clonotype was counted many times. V gene TRBV5-8 combines with J gene TRBJ2-7; D gene unclear. The V gene's germline CDR1 is SGHTS and CDR2 YDEGEE. The CDR3 spans 11 residues. V was clipped by 4 bases and J by 0 bases, with 2 bases between them. The CDR3 protein is CASSPSYEQYF. Here the CDR3 DNA reads TGTGCCAGCAGCCCCTCCTACGAGCAGTACTTC.

The rearrangement uses TRBV28 and TRBJ2-1; 7 positions agree with TRBD2. The V and J ends lost 4 bases and 0 bases, in that order; junction bases with no gene match: 18. The CDR3 is 20 residues long. The germline V gene encodes CDR1 MDHEN and CDR2 SYDVKM. Here the CDR3 DNA reads TGTGCCAGCAGTTCTCCAGCGGGGCCCAACAACGTACACTCCTACAATGAGCAGTTCTTC. Translation gives CASSSPAGPNNVHSYNEQFF.

This clonotype has ten or more counts. The chain recombines TRBV20-1 with TRBJ1-1; D perhaps matches TRBD1 (5 bases). Germline CDR1 DFQATT, CDR2 SNEGSKA (reference sequence). The CDR3 sequence is 14 residues long. Trimming cost V 6 bases and J 7 bases, with 21 bases left between them. CDR3 nucleotides: TGCAGTGCCGCCGGCGGAGGGACGTCCCTTGAAGCTTTCTTT. Protein: CSAAGGGTSLEAFF.

There are many counts of this clonotype. V gene TRBV5-6 combines with J gene TRBJ1-1, with D unclear. Germline loops: CDR1 SGHDT, CDR2 YYEEEE. Between the trimmed V and J ends, which lost 4 bases and 1 base, there was a span of 8 bases. CDR3 length: 13 amino acids. This chain's CDR3 is CASSRFQNTEAFF. The CDR3 DNA reads as TGTGCCAGCAGCCGTTTCCAGAACACTGAAGCTTTCTTT.

The chain couples TRBV3-1 to TRBJ2-1; TRBD2 is a possible D gene (5 bases). Trimming pared 0 bases from V and 9 bases from J, leaving 15 bases between. This CDR3 spans 15 amino acids. CDR1 and CDR2 from the germline V gene are LGHDT and YNNKEL (reference sequence). The CDR3 sequence is CASSQDTASEGEQFF. In nucleotides, the CDR3 is TGTGCCAGCAGCCAAGATACAGCTAGTGAGGGTGAGCAGTTCTTC.

This clonotype was counted between two and nine times. V usage is TRBV5-5 and J usage is TRBJ1-5; D unclear. V was trimmed by 3 bases and J by 2 bases, leaving 9 bases between them. Germline V gene data show CDR1 as SGHKS and CDR2 as YYEKEE (reference sequence). The CDR3 runs to 14 residues. The DNA of the CDR3 is TGTGCCAGCAGCTCAGATGGGGGCAATCAGCCCCAGCATTTT. It encodes CASSSDGGNQPQHF.

This clonotype was found a few times. The chain links TRBV3-1 to TRBJ1-6; D remains ambiguous. V gave up 2 bases and J gave up 7 bases, with 9 bases separating them. This CDR3 has 14 residues. Looked up from germline, CDR1 is LGHDT and CDR2 is YNNKEL (reference sequence). CDR3 protein: CASSQTRSNSPLHF. CDR3 nucleotide sequence: TGTGCCAGCAGCCAAACACGAAGCAATTCACCCCTCCACTTT.

There are many counts of this clonotype. The V call is TRBV6-5, the J call TRBJ1-2; TRBD1 agrees at 9 bases. The CDR3 has 16 residues. Germline trimming cut 6 bases from V and 4 bases from J; bases unmatched to any gene: 12. From germline, CDR1 is MNHEY and CDR2 SVGAGI. Written as DNA, the CDR3 is TGTGCCAGCAGAACCCACGGGACAGGGTTTGCCTATGGCTACACCTTC. As protein: CASRTHGTGFAYGYTF.

This clonotype appeared many times. V gene TRBV2 combines with J gene TRBJ1-1; D may be TRBD1 (5 bases). Germline V gene data show CDR1 as SNHLY and CDR2 as FYNNEI. The CDR3 sequence is 14 residues long. V was shortened by 8 bases and J by 4 bases, with 17 bases between the two germline ends. This CDR3 reads CASSRGREGTEAFF. CDR3 DNA: TGTGCCAGCTCAAGAGGCAGGGAGGGCACTGAAGCTTTCTTT.

This clonotype was detected ten times or more. The gene calls are TRBV27 and TRBJ2-7; D is unclear. The CDR3 length is 13 residues. The V and J ends lost 9 bases and 4 bases respectively, with 16 bases between them. The germline gives CDR1 MNHEY, CDR2 SMNVEV (reference sequence). CDR3 region: CASRGRAFYEQYF. DNA of the CDR3: TGTGCCAGTCGAGGCAGAGCCTTTTACGAGCAGTACTTC.

A few counts support this clonotype. The chain joins TRBV6-2 or TRBV6-3 to TRBJ2-5; D is uncertain. The V end lost 10 bases, the J end lost 3 bases, and 21 bases lay between the germline ends. In germline, CDR1 is MNHEY, CDR2 SVGEGT. The CDR3 is 15 residues long. The CDR3 DNA sequence: TGTGCCACCTTAGGCGCACCTAGGAATGAAGAGACCCAGTACTTC. It yields the protein CATLGAPRNEETQYF.

This clonotype showed up many times. The chain is built from TRBV12-3 or TRBV12-4 and TRBJ2-1, with 8 nucleotides matching TRBD2. Trimming took 0 bases from V and 2 from J; bases not matched to a gene: 3. The CDR3 totals 16 residues. CDR3 residues: CASSLAGGGPYNEQFF. CDR3 DNA: TGTGCCAGCAGTTTAGCCGGCGGGGGGCCCTACAATGAGCAGTTCTTC.

This clonotype was counted between two and nine times. V is TRBV7-2 and J is TRBJ2-1; 10 nucleotides match TRBD1. This CDR3 spans 16 amino acids. Germline V gene sequence: CDR1 SGHTA, CDR2 FQGNSA. Trimming cost V 5 bases and J 8 bases; bases outside gene matches: 12. The CDR3 loop is CASSPLLGDRGYEQFF. The DNA of the CDR3 is TGTGCCAGCAGCCCCCTACTCGGGGACAGGGGCTATGAGCAGTTCTTC.

This clonotype was counted at least ten times. The J gene is TRBJ2-2, the V gene TRBV7-8; 9 positions agree with TRBD2. Germline V gene sequence: CDR1 SGHVS, CDR2 FQNEAQ. V lost 5 bases and J lost 2; bases outside the gene matches: 6. The CDR3 sequence is 16 residues long. The CDR3, as DNA: TGTGCCAGCAGCCCAGAGCGGGGGGTTAACACCGGGGAGCTGTTTTTT. This sequence encodes CASSPERGVNTGELFF.

This clonotype was detected many times. The chain couples TRBV5-1 to TRBJ1-1, with D perhaps matching TRBD1 (6 bases). This CDR3 comprises 13 residues. CDR1 SGHRS and CDR2 YFSETQ come from the germline V gene. V was clipped by 2 bases and J by 5 bases, with 10 bases between them. CDR3 loop: CASSLSQGTEAFF. The CDR3 DNA reads TGCGCCAGCAGCTTAAGTCAGGGGACTGAAGCTTTCTTT. The variable domain in full, completed from reference TRBV5-1 and TRBJ1-1, reads KAGVTQTPRYLIKTRGQQVTLSCSPISGHRSVSWYQQTPGQGLQFLFEYFSETQRNKGNFPGRFSGRQFSNSRSEMNVSTLELGDSALYLCASSLSQGTEAFFGQGTRLTVV.